A selection of T cell receptor beta chains follows, all from one sample in a study of beta chain features in type 1 diabetes. Data came from immunoSEQ multiplex PCR; TCRdb stores just in-frame clones and leaves some out. Among some 190,000 clones listed, under 9.5% were seen once. Sequencing was carried out using central memory CD4+ T cells from blood. Receptor source: a man in his late teens or twenties with type 1 diabetes. CDR3s include the opening cysteine and the closing phenylalanine or tryptophan. A D gene is named only where the DNA matches it firmly. Rows give clone size only sometimes, using once, few, many, or a class for an expanded clone.

V	J	length	size	D	DNA	CDR3
TRBV28	TRBJ1-6	15	few	TRBD1	TGTGCCAGCAGTTTACCCGACAGGGCCTACTCACCCCTCCACTTT	CASSLPDRAYSPLHF
TRBV23-1	TRBJ1-2	14	NA	TRBD1	TGCGCCAGCAGTCCCGCGGACAGGGACTATGGCTACACCTTC	CASSPADRDYGYTF
TRBV6-6	TRBJ2-5	14	few	NA	TGTGCCAGCAGTTACGCGGGACAGAAAGAGACCCAGTACTTC	CASSYAGQKETQYF
TRBV6-6	TRBJ2-5	14	few	NA	TGTGCCAGCAAATACGAAACTCGTCCGGAGACCCAGTACTTC	CASKYETRPETQYF
TRBV11-2	TRBJ2-7	14	many	TRBD1	TGTGCCAGCAGCCCGGGACAGTTCACCTACGAGCAGTACTTC	CASSPGQFTYEQYF
TRBV4-2	TRBJ2-1	14	NA	TRBD1	TGTGCCAGCAGCCCCGGTGGGACAGTGGGTGAGCAGTTCTTC	CASSPGGTVGEQFF
TRBV15	TRBJ2-7	12	few	NA	TGTGCCACCAGCAGAGATAGGGGAGAGCAGTACTTC	CATSRDRGEQYF
TRBV7-2	TRBJ2-7	15	NA	NA	TGTGCCAGCAGCTTTAGTTACGGGTCGACCTACGAGCAGTACTTC	CASSFSYGSTYEQYF
TRBV6-1	TRBJ2-1	15	NA	TRBD2	TGTGCCAGCAGGACTAGCCGACGCCCCTACAATGAGCAGTTCTTC	CASRTSRRPYNEQFF
TRBV7-2	TRBJ2-7	13	NA	NA	TGTGCCAGCAGCTTACAGTACTCCTACGAGCAGTACTTC	CASSLQYSYEQYF
TRBV7-2	TRBJ2-7	14	few	NA	TGTGCCAGCAGCTTACTCAGCGGCACCTACGAGCAGTACTTC	CASSLLSGTYEQYF
TRBV7-2	TRBJ2-7	14	NA	NA	TGTGCCAGCAGCTTAACGGGAGAAGTCCCCGAGCAGTACTTC	CASSLTGEVPEQYF
TRBV6-1	TRBJ1-5	15	NA	TRBD1	TGTGCCAGCAGACGAGAGACAGGGTTGGATCAGCCCCAGCATTTT	CASRRETGLDQPQHF
TRBV2	TRBJ2-7	12	NA	NA	TGTGCCTGCGCAACCTACGTCCAGGGCCAGTACTTC	CACATYVQGQYF
TRBV6-5	TRBJ2-1	12	NA	NA	TGTGCCAGCGGGCAACAGGGCAATGAGCAGTTCTTC	CASGQQGNEQFF
TRBV9	TRBJ2-5	14	NA	NA	TGTGCCAGCAGCCCACAGGGAAACCAAGAGACCCAGTACTTC	CASSPQGNQETQYF
TRBV5-1	TRBJ2-3	13	NA	NA	TGCGCCAGCAGCTTGCCTACCACAGATACGCAGTATTTT	CASSLPTTDTQYF
TRBV18	TRBJ1-3	18	NA	NA	TGTGCCAGCTCACCACGTGGTCTCAGACAAGGATCGGGAAACACCATATATTTT	CASSPRGLRQGSGNTIYF
TRBV28	TRBJ1-2	14	NA	NA	TGTGCCAGCAGTTCCCCCGCGGTCTCCTATGGCTACACCTTC	CASSSPAVSYGYTF
TRBV5-1	TRBJ2-2	16	NA	NA	TGCGCCAGCAGCTTGGGACAAAGCCTTCACGGCGGGGAGCTGTTTTTT	CASSLGQSLHGGELFF
TRBV4-3	TRBJ2-1	17	NA	TRBD2	TGCGCCAGCAGCCAAGATTGGGGACTAGACAAACCTTTGTTACGGTTCTTC	CASSQDWGLDKPLLRFF
TRBV29-1	TRBJ1-2	15	NA	NA	TGCAGCGTTGCGGTATCTTTAACAGGTTCGCATGGCTACACCTTC	CSVAVSLTGSHGYTF
TRBV30	TRBJ2-1	14	many	NA	TGTGCCTGGGGGACTCTCGGGAGAGGGTTGCGGCAGTTCTTC	CAWGTLGRGLRQFF
TRBV2	TRBJ2-7	14	many	TRBD1	TGTGCCAGCAAAGGGACAGGAGTTACCTACGAGCAGTACTTC	CASKGTGVTYEQYF
TRBV5-5	TRBJ2-5	16	NA	TRBD1	TGTGCCAGCAGCTTGGGACGGGACAGGAGCCAAGAGACCCAGTACTTC	CASSLGRDRSQETQYF
TRBV28	TRBJ2-1	16	few	TRBD2	TGTGCCAGCAGTTTATACCTTGCGGGAGACAACAATGAGCAGTTCTTC	CASSLYLAGDNNEQFF
TRBV27	TRBJ2-3	16	NA	TRBD1	TGTGCCAGCAGTAAGAGGGACAGGGGGGCCACAGATACGCAGTATTTT	CASSKRDRGATDTQYF
TRBV5-1	TRBJ2-3	14	NA	TRBD2	TGCGCCAGCAATCGGGGGGGAAGCACAGATACGCAGTATTTT	CASNRGGSTDTQYF
TRBV14	TRBJ2-1	15	few	NA	TGTGCCAGCAGCCTAAGCGGGCGTTACTACAATGAGCAGTTCTTC	CASSLSGRYYNEQFF
TRBV5-4	TRBJ2-3	14	many	NA	TGTGCCAGCAGCACCCAACAGGGCGGGGATACGCAGTATTTT	CASSTQQGGDTQYF
TRBV28	TRBJ2-5	15	NA	NA	TGTGCCAGCAGTTTAAAAGGCAGGGCGGAGGAGACCCAGTACTTC	CASSLKGRAEETQYF
TRBV7-9	TRBJ2-1	12	many	NA	TGTGCCAGCAGCTTAGGTGTCCTAGCAGAATTCTTC	CASSLGVLAEFF
TRBV27	TRBJ1-2	12	many	NA	TGTGCCAGCAGTTCGGGGGACGGCGGCTACACCTTC	CASSSGDGGYTF
TRBV20-1	TRBJ1-4	11	NA	TRBD1	TGCAGTGCTAGAGAAGACAGGGAACTGTTTTTT	CSAREDRELFF
TRBV18	TRBJ2-7	15	NA	TRBD1	TGTGCCAGCTCCCTGACAGGGTCTGGGAACAGCGTGCAGTACTTC	CASSLTGSGNSVQYF
TRBV28	TRBJ1-6	14	NA	TRBD1	TGTGCCAGCAGTCGCGACAGGGGGGATTCACCCCTCCACTTT	CASSRDRGDSPLHF
TRBV7-2	TRBJ1-5	15	NA	NA	TGTGCCAGCAGCCCGTCGAGAGGGCGCGGTCAGCCCCAGCATTTT	CASSPSRGRGQPQHF
TRBV11-3	TRBJ2-2	14	few	TRBD1	TGTGCCAGCAGCATCGACAGGGGCTTGGGGGAGCTGTTTTTT	CASSIDRGLGELFF
TRBV6-5	TRBJ1-2	14	NA	NA	TGTGCCAGCAGTTACTCAGTCCAGCGTGGTGGCTACACCTTC	CASSYSVQRGGYTF
TRBV5-6	TRBJ2-5	15	few	TRBD2	TGTGCCAGCTCTCGTAGCGGGAGCGGGTGGGAGACCCAGTACTTC	CASSRSGSGWETQYF
TRBV11-2	TRBJ1-1	14	few	NA	TGTGCCAGCAGCTTAGAACCCTTTAAGCCTGAAGCTTTCTTT	CASSLEPFKPEAFF
TRBV5-1	TRBJ2-2	16	NA	TRBD2	TGCGCCAGCAGCGGGAGACTAGCGCTGGGCACCGGGGAGCTGTTTTTT	CASSGRLALGTGELFF
TRBV30	TRBJ2-7	14	few	TRBD2	TGTGCCTGGACTACAGGACTAGCGGGATACGAGCAGTACTTC	CAWTTGLAGYEQYF
TRBV5-1	TRBJ2-2	16	few	TRBD2	TGCGCCAGCAGCAACGGACTAGCGGGTGTCCCCGGGGAGCTGTTTTTT	CASSNGLAGVPGELFF
TRBV5-6	TRBJ2-1	14	few	NA	TGTGCCAGCAGCTCACGGTGGCGGCACAATGAGCAGTTCTTC	CASSSRWRHNEQFF
TRBV28	TRBJ1-2	14	NA	TRBD1	TGTGCCAGCAGTTTAGGGGACAGATGGGACGGCTACACCTTC	CASSLGDRWDGYTF
TRBV5-6	TRBJ2-7	15	NA	TRBD1	TGTGCCAGCAGCTTGGGGCAGGGGGTAACCTACGAGCAGTACTTC	CASSLGQGVTYEQYF
TRBV2	TRBJ2-3	15	NA	TRBD2	TGTGCCAGCAGGAAGACTAGCGGGAGAACAGATACGCAGTATTTT	CASRKTSGRTDTQYF
TRBV11-2	TRBJ1-5	14	NA	NA	TGTGCCAGCAGCTTAGAGGGGACCGACAGGACGGCACATTTT	CASSLEGTDRTAHF
TRBV5-6	TRBJ2-7	14	NA	NA	TGTGCCAGCAGCGTAGGAGGGCGGCCCGACGAGCAGTACTTC	CASSVGGRPDEQYF
TRBV9	TRBJ1-4	14	NA	NA	TGTGCCAGCAGCGCCGGACAGCCGGGTGAAAAACTGTTTTTT	CASSAGQPGEKLFF
TRBV7-2	TRBJ2-5	15	NA	NA	TGTGCCAGCAGCCCCGGGGGTCCCCGGGGGGAGACCCAGTACTTC	CASSPGGPRGETQYF
TRBV5-1	TRBJ2-5	15	NA	NA	TGCGCCAGCAGCTTGCGTAGCTTTCGCCAAGAGACCCAGTACTTC	CASSLRSFRQETQYF